This T cell receptor beta chain came from a study of T cell responses to AZD1222 COVID-19 vaccine (dated by TCRdb to the early 2020s). Regarding the study in general: AZD1222 recipients with second doses at about 4 weeks or about 12 weeks were pooled, because spike-specific TCR depth and breadth did not differ between schedules. TCR sequencing covered over 230 trial participants: 200 to 220 given two doses of AZD1222 and approximately 26 given two doses of MenACWY control vaccine. Trial participants were enrolled into age subgroups of 18-55, 56-69 and 70-plus years, which contained around 140, 26 and 57 TCR-sequenced participants, respectively. Overall results and qualifications from the work: Only five to seven AZD1222 recipients were SARS-CoV-2 seropositive at baseline, limiting conclusions about previously exposed vaccinees. Spike-specific TCR breadth and depth rose significantly after two AZD1222 doses compared with day 0 and with MenACWY recipients. Participants were mostly white British, with more females than males. The authors suggested clonal diversity may have been underestimated. Because no day 14 peak-response samples were available, repertoires were characterized only after the peak T cell response. Reportedly, close to half of the unique spike-specific TCRs recognized epitopes lying outside the regions that are mutated in the B.1.351 and B.1.1.7 variants. Vaccine-associated CD4 TCRs spanned the whole spike protein, with dominant responses in regions 160-218 and 743-854. The 56-69-year group was small, and its depth increase did not reach significance, likely because of low power.

As for this clone: Its antigen is unknown. Base qualities are missing; no much larger clone stands one base away.

Reading the label with the study, this specimen's time point is: baseline before first vaccination. Vaccinee samples came from UK trials COV001 and COV002, including a single-blind randomized controlled phase 2/3 trial of AZD1222 (ChAdOx1 nCoV-19) in healthy adults. For TCRbeta chain sequencing, PBMC samples from trial participants were taken at day 0 and at day 28 after the second dose. V is pared back by 6 bases and J by 2 bases, with 16 bases lying between the germline termini. Counted from cysteine to phenylalanine, this CDR3 has 15 amino acids. Only CDR3 DNA remains: 45 bases, in frame from the first base. The germline V gene encodes CDR1 MNHEY and CDR2 SVGAGI. The CDR3 regions of human TCRbeta chains were analyzed by immunosequencing. The study's own analysis went as follows. Repertoire TCRs were matched against a reference library of SARS-CoV-2-specific TCRs generated with the MIRA antigen-specificity platform. Breadth meant the fraction of unique TCRs that were SARS-CoV-2-associated, whereas depth meant the fraction of total T cells that were SARS-CoV-2-associated. Using the MIRA data, each spike-specific TCR was assigned both to the spike region to which the TCR was reactive and to a CD4 or CD8 class. Log10-transformed breadth and depth values were compared by one-way ANOVA with Sidak's multiple comparisons tests. TCRdb provides this immuneACCESS table in a form limited to in-frame rearrangements. Some clones are lacking; in checked studies, under half of them reflect an unresolved V gene, and why the rest are absent is not known. V and J calls and clone size are copied from that table; D and trimming were computed from the DNA. For this sample there are around 140,000 clones; approximately 85% appear just once. The ten most abundant clones make up around 8.6% of the sample.

The source material was peripheral blood, sampled on day 0 of AZD1222 vaccination. This sequence was found in an adult in good health. The chain uses TRBV6-5 and TRBJ2-5; a tentative D call is TRBD2 (6 bases match). The nucleotides read TGTGCCAGCAGCACTCTATGGGGAGGACAAGAGACCCAGTACTTC. It is translated as CASSTLWGGQETQYF.